This TCR beta chain came from a study of blood T cell repertoires in COVID-19. About the study: Samples came from the United States, Italy and Spain, spanning acute and convalescent COVID-19. Sources were T cells, B-cell-depleted T cells, or PBMCs; the material itself was cDNA or gDNA.

CDR1 and CDR2 from the germline V gene are MNHNS and SASEGT. V was clipped by 2 bases and J by 4 bases, with 15 bases between them. This CDR3 has 16 residues. The assay was immunoSEQ multiplex PCR, and TCRdb's table has in-frame clones only and misses some. Among around 150,000 clones listed, approximately 73% were seen once. The chain couples TRBV6-1 to TRBJ1-3; D remains unclear. The sequence came from a woman at least 80 years old with acute or convalescent COVID-19. Sequencing was performed on peripheral blood. The CDR3: CASSEPQLGVGNTIYF. In DNA form, the CDR3 reads TGTGCCAGCAGTGAACCCCAGCTCGGGGTGGGAAACACCATATATTTT.